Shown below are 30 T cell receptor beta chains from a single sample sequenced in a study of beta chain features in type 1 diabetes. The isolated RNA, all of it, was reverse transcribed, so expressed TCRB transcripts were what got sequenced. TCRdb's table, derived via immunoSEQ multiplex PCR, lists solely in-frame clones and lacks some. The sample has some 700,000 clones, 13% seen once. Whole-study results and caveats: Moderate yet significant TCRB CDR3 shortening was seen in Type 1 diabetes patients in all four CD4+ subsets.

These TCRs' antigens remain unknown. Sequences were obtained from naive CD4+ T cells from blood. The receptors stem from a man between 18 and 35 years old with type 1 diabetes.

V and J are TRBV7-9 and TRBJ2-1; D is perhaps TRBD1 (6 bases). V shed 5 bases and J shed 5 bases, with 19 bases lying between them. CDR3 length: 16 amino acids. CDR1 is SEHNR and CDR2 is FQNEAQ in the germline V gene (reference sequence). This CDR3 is CASSQVGQGQHNEQFF. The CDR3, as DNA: TGTGCCAGCAGCCAAGTCGGCCAGGGACAACACAATGAGCAGTTCTTC. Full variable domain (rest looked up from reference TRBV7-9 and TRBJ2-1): DTGVSQNPRHKITKRGQNVTFRCDPISEHNRLYWYRQTLGQGPEFLTYFQNEAQLEKSRLLSDRFSAERPKGSFSTLEIQRTEQGDSAMYLCASSQVGQGQHNEQFFGPGTRLTVL.

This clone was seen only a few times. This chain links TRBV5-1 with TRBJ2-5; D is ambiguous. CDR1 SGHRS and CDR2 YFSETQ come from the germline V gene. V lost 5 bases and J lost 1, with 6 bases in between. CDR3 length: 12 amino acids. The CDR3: CASRIGQETQYF. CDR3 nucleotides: TGCGCCAGCAGAATCGGCCAAGAGACCCAGTACTTC.

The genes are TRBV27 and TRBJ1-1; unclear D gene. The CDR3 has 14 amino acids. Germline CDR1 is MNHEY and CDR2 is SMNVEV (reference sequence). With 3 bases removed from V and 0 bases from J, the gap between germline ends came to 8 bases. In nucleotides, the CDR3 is TGTGCCAGCAGTTTCGACACTATGAACACTGAAGCTTTCTTT. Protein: CASSFDTMNTEAFF.

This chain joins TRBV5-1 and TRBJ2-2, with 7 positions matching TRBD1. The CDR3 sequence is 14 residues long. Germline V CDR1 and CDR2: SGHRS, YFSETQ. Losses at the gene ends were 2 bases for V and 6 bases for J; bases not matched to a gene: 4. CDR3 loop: CASSFLQGAGELFF. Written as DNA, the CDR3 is TGCGCCAGCAGCTTTCTGCAGGGGGCCGGGGAGCTGTTTTTT.

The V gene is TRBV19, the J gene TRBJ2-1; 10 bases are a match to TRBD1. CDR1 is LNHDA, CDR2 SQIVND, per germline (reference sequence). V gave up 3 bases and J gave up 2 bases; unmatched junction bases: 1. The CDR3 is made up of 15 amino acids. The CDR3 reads CASSMGQGPYNEQFF. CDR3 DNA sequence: TGTGCCAGTAGTATGGGACAGGGGCCCTACAATGAGCAGTTCTTC.

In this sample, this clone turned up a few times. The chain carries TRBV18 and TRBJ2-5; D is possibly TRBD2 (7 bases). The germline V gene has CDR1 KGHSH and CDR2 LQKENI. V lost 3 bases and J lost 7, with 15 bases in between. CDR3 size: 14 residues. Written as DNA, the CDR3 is TGTGCCAGCTCACCCGGCGGGGGCCTCGGGACCCAGTACTTC. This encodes CASSPGGGLGTQYF.

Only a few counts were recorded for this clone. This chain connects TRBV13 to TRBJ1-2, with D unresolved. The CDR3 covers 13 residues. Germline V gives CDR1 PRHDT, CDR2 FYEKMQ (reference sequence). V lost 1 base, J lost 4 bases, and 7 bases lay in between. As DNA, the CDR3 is TGTGCCAGCAGCTTAGAGCAGATCTATGGCTACACCTTC. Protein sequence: CASSLEQIYGYTF.

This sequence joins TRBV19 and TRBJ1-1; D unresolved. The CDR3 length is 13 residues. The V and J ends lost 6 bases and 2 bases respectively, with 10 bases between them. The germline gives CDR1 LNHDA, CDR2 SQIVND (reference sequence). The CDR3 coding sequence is TGTGCCAGTAGCTTACTAGAAAACACTGAAGCTTTCTTT. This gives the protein CASSLLENTEAFF.

The CDR3 loop is CASSRTGTNTGGQETQYF. DNA of the CDR3: TGCGCCAGCAGCCGGACCGGGACCAATACGGGGGGTCAAGAGACCCAGTACTTC. V and J are TRBV4-1 and TRBJ2-5; 7 bases map to TRBD2. The CDR3 extends over 18 amino acids. CDR1 is MGHRA and CDR2 is YSYEKL in the germline V gene. After removal of 4 bases from V and 2 bases from J, the junction contained 16 bases not matched to a gene.

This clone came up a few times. CDR3 nucleotides: TGTGCCCGTGGACTAGCGGGGGAGCAGTTCTTC. Translated, it gives CARGLAGEQFF. The genes are TRBV30 and TRBJ2-1; 12 bases map to TRBD2. Germline assignment: CDR1 GTSNPN and CDR2 SVGIG (reference sequence). V shed 8 bases, J shed 10 bases, and the junction held 3 bases outside the gene matches. There are 11 residues in the CDR3.

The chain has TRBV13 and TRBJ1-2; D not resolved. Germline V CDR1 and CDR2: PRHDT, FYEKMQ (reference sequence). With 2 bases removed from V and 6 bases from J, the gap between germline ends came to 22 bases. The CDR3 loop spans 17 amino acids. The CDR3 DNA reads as TGTGCCAGCAGCTTAAAACAGTACCGACCAGAACGTAATGGCTACACCTTC. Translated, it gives CASSLKQYRPERNGYTF. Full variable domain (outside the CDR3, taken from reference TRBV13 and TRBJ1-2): AAGVIQSPRHLIKEKRETATLKCYPIPRHDTVYWYQQGPGQDPQFLISFYEKMQSDKGSIPDRFSAQQFSDYHSELNMSSLELGDSALYFCASSLKQYRPERNGYTFGSGTRLTVV.

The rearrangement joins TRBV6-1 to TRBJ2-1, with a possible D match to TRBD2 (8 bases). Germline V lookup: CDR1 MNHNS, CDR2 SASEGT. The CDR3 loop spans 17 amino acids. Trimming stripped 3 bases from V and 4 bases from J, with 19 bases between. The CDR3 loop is CASSEEGASGLYNEQFF. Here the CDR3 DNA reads TGTGCCAGCAGTGAGGAGGGGGCTAGCGGGCTATACAATGAGCAGTTCTTC.

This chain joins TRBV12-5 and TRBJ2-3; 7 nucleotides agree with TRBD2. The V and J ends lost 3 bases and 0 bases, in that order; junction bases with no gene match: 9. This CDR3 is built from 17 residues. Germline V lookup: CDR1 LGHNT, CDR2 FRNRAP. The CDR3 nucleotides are TGTGCTAGTGGTTTTCTAGCGGTACCTGGTAGCACAGATACGCAGTATTTT. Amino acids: CASGFLAVPGSTDTQYF.

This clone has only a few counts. DNA for the CDR3: TGTGCCAGCAGTGACACCGGGACAACCGAAAAACTGTTTTTT. Its protein is CASSDTGTTEKLFF. This chain joins TRBV25-1 and TRBJ1-4; D is possibly TRBD1 (6 bases). Germline-derived CDR1 and CDR2 are MGHDK and SYGVNS. The V and J ends lost 3 bases and 8 bases respectively, with 13 bases between them. This CDR3 is built from 14 residues.

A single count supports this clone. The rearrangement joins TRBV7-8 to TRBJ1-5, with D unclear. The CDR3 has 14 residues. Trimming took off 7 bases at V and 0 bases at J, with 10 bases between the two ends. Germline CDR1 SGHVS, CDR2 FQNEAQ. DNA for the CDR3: TGTGCCAGCACCCAGGTTTCTAGCAATCAGCCCCAGCATTTT. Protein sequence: CASTQVSSNQPQHF.

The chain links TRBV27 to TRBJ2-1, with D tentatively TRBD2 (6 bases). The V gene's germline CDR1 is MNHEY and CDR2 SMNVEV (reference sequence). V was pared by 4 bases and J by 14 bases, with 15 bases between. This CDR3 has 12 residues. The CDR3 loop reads CASSSRLVPEFF. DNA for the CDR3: TGTGCCAGCAGTTCCCGACTAGTACCGGAGTTCTTC.

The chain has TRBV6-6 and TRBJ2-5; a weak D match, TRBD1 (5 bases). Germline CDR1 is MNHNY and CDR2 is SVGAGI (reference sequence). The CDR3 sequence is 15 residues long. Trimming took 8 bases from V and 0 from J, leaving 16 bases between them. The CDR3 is CASGRGGSYQETQYF. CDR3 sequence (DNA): TGTGCCAGCGGTAGGGGTGGATCTTACCAAGAGACCCAGTACTTC.

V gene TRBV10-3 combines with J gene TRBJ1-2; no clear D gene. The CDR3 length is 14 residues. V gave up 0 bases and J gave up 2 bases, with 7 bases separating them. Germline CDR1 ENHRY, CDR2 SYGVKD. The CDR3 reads CAISESELNYGYTF. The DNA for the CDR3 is TGTGCCATCAGTGAGTCAGAACTGAACTATGGCTACACCTTC.

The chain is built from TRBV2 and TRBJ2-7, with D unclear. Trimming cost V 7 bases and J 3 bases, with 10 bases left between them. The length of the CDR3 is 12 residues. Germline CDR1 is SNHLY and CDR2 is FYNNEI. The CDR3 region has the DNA TGTGCCAGCAATACGGACGGCTACGAGCAGTACTTC. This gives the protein CASNTDGYEQYF.

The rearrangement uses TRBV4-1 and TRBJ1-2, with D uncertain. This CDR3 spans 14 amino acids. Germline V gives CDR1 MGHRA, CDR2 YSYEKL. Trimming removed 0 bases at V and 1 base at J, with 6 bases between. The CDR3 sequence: CASSQDIGNYGYTF. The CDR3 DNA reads TGCGCCAGCAGCCAAGATATAGGTAACTATGGCTACACCTTC.

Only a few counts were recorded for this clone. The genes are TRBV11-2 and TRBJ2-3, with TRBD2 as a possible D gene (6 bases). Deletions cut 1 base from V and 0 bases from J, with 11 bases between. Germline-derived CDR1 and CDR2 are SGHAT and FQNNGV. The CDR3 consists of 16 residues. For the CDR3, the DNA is TGTGCCAGCAGCTTAGGGAGGGCTCCTAGCACAGATACGCAGTATTTT. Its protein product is CASSLGRAPSTDTQYF. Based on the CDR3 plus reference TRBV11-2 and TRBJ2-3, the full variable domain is EAGVAQSPRYKIIEKRQSVAFWCNPISGHATLYWYQQILGQGPKLLIQFQNNGVVDDSQLPKDRFSAERLKGVDSTLKIQPAKLEDSAVYLCASSLGRAPSTDTQYFGPGTRLTVL.

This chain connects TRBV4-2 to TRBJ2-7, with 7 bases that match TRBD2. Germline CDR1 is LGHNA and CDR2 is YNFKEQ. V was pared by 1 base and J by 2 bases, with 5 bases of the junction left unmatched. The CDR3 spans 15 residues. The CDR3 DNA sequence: TGTGCCAGCAGCCAAGCCGGGACTAAACCCTACGAGCAGTACTTC. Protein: CASSQAGTKPYEQYF.

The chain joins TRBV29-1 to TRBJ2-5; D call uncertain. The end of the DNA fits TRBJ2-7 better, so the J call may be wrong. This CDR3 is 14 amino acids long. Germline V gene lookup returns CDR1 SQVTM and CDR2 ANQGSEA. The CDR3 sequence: CSVRLDWEAYEQYF. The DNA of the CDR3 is TGCAGCGTTCGACTCGATTGGGAAGCCTACGAGCAGTACTTC.

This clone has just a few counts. The CDR3 spells CASSDWSGAGYTF. The CDR3 DNA follows: TGTGCCAGCAGTGATTGGTCAGGGGCTGGCTACACCTTC. This chain connects TRBV2 to TRBJ1-2, with TRBD1 as a possible D gene (6 bases). Germline V CDR1 and CDR2: SNHLY, FYNNEI. Trimming cost V 3 bases and J 7 bases, with 12 bases left between them. The CDR3 is 13 residues long.

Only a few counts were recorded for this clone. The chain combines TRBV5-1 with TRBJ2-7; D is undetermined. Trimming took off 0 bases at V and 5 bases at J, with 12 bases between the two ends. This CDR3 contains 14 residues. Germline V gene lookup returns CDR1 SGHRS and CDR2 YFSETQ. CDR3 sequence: CASSLDSWSHEQYF. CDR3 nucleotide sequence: TGCGCCAGCAGCTTGGACAGTTGGAGCCACGAGCAGTACTTC.

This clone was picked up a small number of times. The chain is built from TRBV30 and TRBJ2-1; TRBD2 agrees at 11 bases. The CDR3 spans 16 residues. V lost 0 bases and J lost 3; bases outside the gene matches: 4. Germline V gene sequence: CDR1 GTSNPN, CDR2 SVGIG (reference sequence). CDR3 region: CAWSVLGTSGYNEQFF. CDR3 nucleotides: TGTGCCTGGAGTGTACTTGGGACTAGCGGCTACAATGAGCAGTTCTTC. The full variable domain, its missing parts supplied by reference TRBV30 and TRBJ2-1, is SQTIHQWPATLVQPVGSPLSLECTVEGTSNPNLYWYRQAAGRGLQLLFYSVGIGQISSEVPQNLSASRPQDRQFILSSKKLLLSDSGFYLCAWSVLGTSGYNEQFFGPGTRLTVL.

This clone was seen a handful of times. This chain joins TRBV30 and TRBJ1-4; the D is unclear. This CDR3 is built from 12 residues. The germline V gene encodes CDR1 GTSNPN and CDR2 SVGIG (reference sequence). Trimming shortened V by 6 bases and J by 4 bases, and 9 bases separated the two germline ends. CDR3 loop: CACPRGNEKLFF. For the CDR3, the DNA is TGTGCCTGCCCCCGGGGTAATGAAAAACTGTTTTTT.

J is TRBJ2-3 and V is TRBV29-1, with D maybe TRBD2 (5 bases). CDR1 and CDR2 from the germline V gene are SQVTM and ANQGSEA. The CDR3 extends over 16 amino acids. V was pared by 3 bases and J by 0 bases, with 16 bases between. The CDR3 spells CSVEFIGRDSTDTQYF. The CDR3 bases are TGCAGCGTTGAGTTTATCGGCCGGGATAGCACAGATACGCAGTATTTT.

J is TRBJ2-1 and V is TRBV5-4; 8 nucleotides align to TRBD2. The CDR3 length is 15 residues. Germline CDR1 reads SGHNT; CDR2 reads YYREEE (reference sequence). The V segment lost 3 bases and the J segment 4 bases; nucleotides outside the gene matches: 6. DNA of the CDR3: TGTGCCAGCAGCTATCTAGCGGGCCAATACAATGAGCAGTTCTTC. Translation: CASSYLAGQYNEQFF.

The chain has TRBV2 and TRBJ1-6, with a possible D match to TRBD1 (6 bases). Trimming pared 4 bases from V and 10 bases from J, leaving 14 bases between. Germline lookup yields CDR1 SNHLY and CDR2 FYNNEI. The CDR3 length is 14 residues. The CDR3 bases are TGTGCCAGCAGTGTCGGGGACATGGGATCACCCCTCCACTTT. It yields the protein CASSVGDMGSPLHF.